The subject of this entry is one TCR beta chain. Its antigen is unknown. As for time point: newly diagnosed GD, antithyroid drugs for less than 3 months. Scientists built the TCR library using RNA that was extracted from PBMCs. Construction of TCR beta libraries relied on iRepertoire HTBI primers and on Arm-PCR targeting CDR3 regions. TCRdb fed the multiplex PCR reads into MiXCR, producing one record per CDR3 protein. The repertoire includes about 560,000 distinct CDR3 sequences, 16% of them detected once, and approximately 12% sits in the top ten. V lost 6 bases and J 5 bases, leaving 13 bases between the germline ends. Per the germline V gene, CDR1 is DFQATT and CDR2 is SNEGSKA (reference sequence). CDR3 length: 12 residues. This entry belongs to a study of regulatory T cells in long-lasting Graves disease. Broader study findings: Possibly, too few samples lowered accuracy.

A further study also used this sample, focusing on T cells in Graves' hyperthyroidism and ophthalmopathy. That investigation notes: Uncontrolled infection, other autoimmune disease, pregnancy and lactation each barred patients from inclusion. The HTBI primer set served for first-round RT-PCR of the TCR CDR3.

This clonotype was sampled from a man between 18 and 29 years old with Graves disease. This chain connects TRBV20-1 to TRBJ2-5; TRBD2 might be the D (6 bases). The sequencing used peripheral blood mononuclear cells (PBMCs), collected at new diagnosis, from a patient treated with antithyroid drugs. The CDR3 sequence is CSAEWGRETQYF. The CDR3 nucleotides are TGCAGTGCCGAGTGGGGGAGGGAGACCCAGTACTTC.